Described below is a single T cell receptor (beta chain) sequence and its context. The antigen is undetermined. With 8 bases clipped from V and 8 bases from J, the junction kept 10 bases outside the gene matches. Per germline, CDR1 SQVTM and CDR2 ANQGSEA. The CDR3 is 14 residues long. This entry comes from a study of cytomegalovirus exposure and HLA in healthy donors. 60 Vbeta and 13 Jbeta primers were used in PCR. The table came from immunoSEQ multiplex PCR; TCRdb's copy has only in-frame clones and leaves some out. Altogether roughly 260,000 clones are present, just under 85% being singletons, with the ten largest covering roughly 2%. Study results and limitations: Sequencing probably produced one cluster of sequence variants that were highly shared. Previously analyzed data showed that most TCR beta V segments were productive at a frequency of about 87% or about 30%. TCR beta chains associated with HLA were, in a later analysis, more clonally expanded than equally common others. The classifier reportedly diagnosed cytomegalovirus status with high sensitivity and specificity.

The source is a woman aged 40 to 50 in good health and CMV-seropositive. V usage is TRBV29-1 and J usage is TRBJ2-1; TRBD2 agrees at 12 bases. The specimen sequenced was PBMCs. The CDR3: CSFRPSGRAYEQFF. The CDR3 bases are TGCAGCTTCCGACCTAGCGGGAGGGCTTATGAGCAGTTCTTC.